Below are 31 T cell receptor beta chains sequenced from a single sample in a study of early T cells in non-severe SARS-CoV-2 infection. Each CDR3 protein gets one entry after TCRdb re-called the 5' RACE reads with MiXCR. This sample has roughly 40,000 distinct CDR3 sequences, with 6.3% found just once. The material sequenced was whole blood. The receptors were sampled from an adult who was a healthcare worker with PCR-confirmed SARS-CoV-2 infection or an uninfected control (not recorded which).

This clonotype appeared many times. The V call is TRBV11-2, the J call TRBJ2-3; D ambiguous. The V end lost 5 bases, the J end lost 5 bases, and 8 bases lay between the germline ends. This CDR3 region has 12 residues. CDR1 and CDR2 from the germline V gene are SGHAT and FQNNGV. CDR3 protein: CASSPEGDTQYF. The CDR3 DNA follows: TGTGCCAGCAGCCCAGAAGGAGATACGCAGTATTTT.

This clonotype was recorded many times. The chain joins TRBV6-5 to TRBJ2-7; tentatively, D is TRBD1 or TRBD2 (6 bases each). CDR3 size: 15 residues. CDR1 and CDR2 from the germline V gene are MNHEY and SVGAGI. The V gene lost 0 bases and the J gene lost 4 bases, with 13 bases spanning the gap. In DNA, the CDR3 is TGTGCCAGCAGTTACTCGCTTAAGGGGGGTTACGAGCAGTACTTC. Its protein is CASSYSLKGGYEQYF.

This clonotype was counted between two and nine times. This sequence joins TRBV28 and TRBJ2-3; D uncertain. The CDR3 is made up of 11 amino acids. CDR1 is MDHEN and CDR2 is SYDVKM in the germline V gene. V lost 7 bases and J lost 6, with 8 bases in between. CDR3 residues: CASNEADTQYF. The CDR3 DNA reads as TGTGCCAGCAATGAGGCGGATACGCAGTATTTT. The whole variable domain, remainder taken from reference TRBV28 and TRBJ2-3, is DVKVTQSSRYLVKRTGEKVFLECVQDMDHENMFWYRQDPGLGLRLIYFSYDVKMKEKGDIPEGYSVSREKKERFSLILESASTNQTSMYLCASNEADTQYFGPGTRLTVL.

The chain carries TRBV24-1 and TRBJ2-5, with no clear D. V lost 2 bases and J lost 5, with 8 bases in between. This CDR3 region has 13 residues. CDR1 is KGHDR, CDR2 SFDVKD, per germline. The CDR3 DNA reads TGTGCCACCAGTGATTCCACAGTGGAGACCCAGTACTTC. Its protein is CATSDSTVETQYF.

This clonotype was seen repeatedly, ten times or more. For the CDR3, the DNA is TGTGCCAGCTCACCAAGACTAGCGGGACACAATGAGCAGTTCTTC. Its protein product is CASSPRLAGHNEQFF. This chain uses TRBV18 with TRBJ2-1, with 11 bases lining up with TRBD2. Germline V gene data show CDR1 as KGHSH and CDR2 as LQKENI. CDR3 size: 15 residues. V lost 2 bases, J lost 5 bases, and 2 bases stayed unmatched.

This clonotype was detected only a few times. This chain uses TRBV7-9 with TRBJ2-3; D is uncertain. V was cut by 4 bases and J by 5 bases, with 13 bases left in between. Germline-derived CDR1 and CDR2 are SEHNR and FQNEAQ (reference sequence). The CDR3 has 14 amino acids. The CDR3 region is CASSSTGRGDTQYF. The CDR3 nucleotides are TGTGCCAGCAGCTCCACTGGTCGCGGAGATACGCAGTATTTT. Together with reference TRBV7-9 and TRBJ2-3, the CDR3 gives the full variable domain: DTGVSQNPRHKITKRGQNVTFRCDPISEHNRLYWYRQTLGQGPEFLTYFQNEAQLEKSRLLSDRFSAERPKGSFSTLEIQRTEQGDSAMYLCASSSTGRGDTQYFGPGTRLTVL.

This clonotype was detected only a few times. The chain combines TRBV11-2 with TRBJ1-5; D remains unclear. CDR1 is SGHAT, CDR2 FQNNGV, per germline. Trimming cost V 2 bases and J 2 bases, with 7 bases left between them. CDR3 length: 14 amino acids. For the CDR3, the DNA is TGTGCCAGCAGCTTAAACGCAGGCAATCAGCCCCAGCATTTT. Amino acids: CASSLNAGNQPQHF.

The chain recombines TRBV15 with TRBJ2-7, with D unresolved. V was cut by 8 bases and J by 3 bases, with 14 bases left in between. The germline CDR1 and CDR2 sequences are LNHNV and YYDKDF (reference sequence). The CDR3 is made up of 13 amino acids. The CDR3 sequence is CATSWSLVYEQYF. The CDR3 DNA sequence: TGTGCCACCTCCTGGAGTCTGGTCTACGAGCAGTACTTC.

This clonotype was found many times. The V and J genes are TRBV20-1 and TRBJ2-7; D gene ambiguous. CDR1 DFQATT and CDR2 SNEGSKA come from the germline V gene (reference sequence). The CDR3 spans 12 residues. V lost 4 bases and J 7 bases, leaving 14 bases between the germline ends. CDR3 in amino acids: CSATPDLEEQYF. In DNA, the CDR3 is TGCAGTGCTACTCCGGACCTCGAAGAGCAGTACTTC.

This clonotype turned up a few times. V and J are TRBV4-2 and TRBJ2-4, with D possibly matching TRBD1 (6 bases). The CDR3 sequence is 15 residues long. The V gene lost 0 bases and the J gene lost 8 bases, with 14 bases spanning the gap. Germline V gene sequence: CDR1 LGHNA, CDR2 YNFKEQ. CDR3 sequence reads: CASSQDRDNLHIQYF. The CDR3 DNA reads as TGTGCCAGCAGCCAAGACCGGGACAACTTACACATTCAGTACTTC.

This clonotype appeared a few times. The chain employs TRBV10-3 and TRBJ1-2; D not certain. The V end was cut by 6 bases, the J end by 6 bases, with 11 bases between. Germline V lookup: CDR1 ENHRY, CDR2 SYGVKD. The CDR3 sequence is 12 residues long. As DNA, the CDR3 is TGTGCCATCAGATCGGGAAGTGATGGCTACACCTTC. Amino acids: CAIRSGSDGYTF.

This rearrangement joins TRBV6-1 to TRBJ2-2; 8 bases fit TRBD2. CDR1 is MNHNS and CDR2 is SASEGT in the germline V gene. V was clipped by 7 bases and J by 5 bases; unmatched bases: 3. The CDR3 runs 13 residues. CDR3 protein: CASTAGETGELFF. In DNA form, the CDR3 reads TGTGCCAGCACAGCGGGAGAAACCGGGGAGCTGTTTTTT.

This clonotype was observed at least ten times. This sequence joins TRBV12-3 or TRBV12-4 and TRBJ1-2; tentatively, D is TRBD1 (6 bases). The length of the CDR3 is 14 residues. V was trimmed by 6 bases and J by 8 bases, leaving 19 bases between them. CDR3 residues: CASSPINGGAGYTF. CDR3 nucleotide sequence: TGTGCCAGCAGCCCTATAAATGGGGGCGCCGGCTACACCTTC.

In nucleotides, the CDR3 is TGTGCCAGCAGCTTAGCGGCTAGCGGCCCACTAAATGAGCAGTTCTTC. Its protein is CASSLAASGPLNEQFF. The gene calls are TRBV7-2 and TRBJ2-1; 7 bases fit TRBD2. Looked up from germline, CDR1 is SGHTA and CDR2 is FQGNSA. The V segment lost 0 bases and the J segment 7 bases; nucleotides outside the gene matches: 9. CDR3 length: 16 residues. The complete variable domain, with remaining parts taken from reference TRBV7-2 and TRBJ2-1, reads GAGVSQSPSNKVTEKGKDVELRCDPISGHTALYWYRQSLGQGLEFLIYFQGNSAPDKSGLPSDRFSAERTGGSVSTLTIQRTQQEDSAVYLCASSLAASGPLNEQFFGPGTRLTVL.

This clonotype was picked up a small number of times. This chain connects TRBV3-1 to TRBJ2-2, with 9 bases lining up with TRBD2. The junction had 5 bases not matched to a gene; V was cut back by 1 base and J by 5 bases. The CDR3 sequence is 16 residues long. CDR1 LGHDT and CDR2 YNNKEL come from the germline V gene (reference sequence). The CDR3 here is CASSQGGLAGTGELFF. CDR3 sequence (DNA): TGTGCCAGCAGCCAAGGGGGGCTAGCGGGGACCGGGGAGCTGTTTTTT. The full variable domain, rest sourced from reference TRBV3-1 and TRBJ2-2, is DTAVSQTPKYLVTQMGNDKSIKCEQNLGHDTMYWYKQDSKKFLKIMFSYNNKELIINETVPNRFSPKSPDKAHLNLHINSLELGDSAVYFCASSQGGLAGTGELFFGEGSRLTVL.

This clonotype has at least ten counts. The gene calls are TRBV18 and TRBJ1-2; D is possibly TRBD1 (6 bases). Germline-derived CDR1 and CDR2 are KGHSH and LQKENI. Trimming removed 4 bases at V and 0 bases at J, with 9 bases between. This CDR3 region has 14 residues. This CDR3 is CASSQQGANYGYTF. The CDR3 DNA follows: TGTGCCAGCTCACAACAGGGAGCTAACTATGGCTACACCTTC.

This clonotype was counted many times. The chain has TRBV18 and TRBJ1-5; D uncertain. Germline V gives CDR1 KGHSH, CDR2 LQKENI. The CDR3 is 13 residues long. Trimming shortened V by 2 bases and J by 4 bases, and 6 bases separated the two germline ends. The chain's CDR3 is CASSPNENQPQHF. The CDR3 nucleotides read TGTGCCAGCTCACCAAATGAGAATCAGCCCCAGCATTTT.

A few counts support this clonotype. The V call is TRBV12-2, the J call TRBJ2-5; the table calls TRBD2, which could not be checked here. TRBV12-2 constitutes a pseudogene. The CDR3 consists of 15 residues. CDR3 nucleotides: TGTGCAAGTCGCTTATGGCTAGCGGAAAAAGAGACCCAGTACTTC. Amino acids: CASRLWLAEKETQYF.

The chain uses TRBV28 and TRBJ1-2; 9 bases are a match to TRBD1. The CDR3 has 14 residues. Per the germline V gene, CDR1 is MDHEN and CDR2 is SYDVKM. Trimming at V came to 2 bases and at J to 4 bases, leaving 2 bases not matched to a gene. This chain's CDR3 is CASSLPGQGYGYTF. In DNA, the CDR3 is TGTGCCAGCAGTTTACCGGGACAGGGCTATGGCTACACCTTC.

This clonotype was counted a few times. This rearrangement joins TRBV20-1 to TRBJ2-3; D unresolved. Germline values: CDR1 DFQATT, CDR2 SNEGSKA (reference sequence). The CDR3 runs to 15 residues. The V gene lost 5 bases and the J gene lost 0 bases, with 15 bases spanning the gap. Here the CDR3 reads CSAPYFEPSTDTQYF. The CDR3 coding sequence is TGCAGTGCTCCTTACTTCGAACCTAGCACAGATACGCAGTATTTT.

This clonotype occurred many times. The V call is TRBV7-8, the J call TRBJ2-5; no reliable D call. Germline assignment: CDR1 SGHVS and CDR2 FQNEAQ. The length of the CDR3 is 12 residues. The V and J ends lost 5 bases and 5 bases respectively, with 9 bases between them. CDR3: CASSQAMETQYF. The DNA of the CDR3 is TGTGCCAGCAGCCAGGCGATGGAGACCCAGTACTTC.

This clonotype was seen many times. The chain is built from TRBV20-1 and TRBJ1-2; 7 bases match TRBD1. Losses at the gene ends were 1 base for V and 2 bases for J; bases not matched to a gene: 1. From germline, CDR1 is DFQATT and CDR2 SNEGSKA (reference sequence). The CDR3 is 13 residues long. CDR3 bases: TGCAGTGCTAGAGTGGGACAGAACTATGGCTACACCTTC. It translates to CSARVGQNYGYTF.

This clonotype counts as medium-sized. This chain uses TRBV28 with TRBJ2-5; D gene uncertain. CDR1 MDHEN and CDR2 SYDVKM come from the germline V gene. Trimming stripped 4 bases from V and 4 bases from J, with 4 bases between. The CDR3 is made up of 11 amino acids. CDR3 loop: CASSSTETQYF. CDR3 DNA: TGTGCCAGCAGTTCAACAGAGACCCAGTACTTC. Complete variable domain (other parts from reference TRBV28 and TRBJ2-5): DVKVTQSSRYLVKRTGEKVFLECVQDMDHENMFWYRQDPGLGLRLIYFSYDVKMKEKGDIPEGYSVSREKKERFSLILESASTNQTSMYLCASSSTETQYFGPGTRLLVL.

This clonotype qualifies as medium-sized (0.01 to 0.1%). The chain recombines TRBV6-1 with TRBJ1-1, with D possibly TRBD1 on 6 matching bases. V dropped 6 bases and J dropped 1 base, with 6 bases sitting between them. The germline CDR1 and CDR2 sequences are MNHNS and SASEGT. CDR3 length: 12 amino acids. The CDR3 nucleotides are TGTGCCAGCAGCAGGGGGAACACTGAAGCTTTCTTT. Its translation is CASSRGNTEAFF.

This clonotype was picked up a small number of times. V gene TRBV12-3 or TRBV12-4 combines with J gene TRBJ2-2, with 8 bases matching TRBD2. V was clipped by 8 bases and J by 5 bases; unmatched bases: 1. The CDR3 has 12 residues. The CDR3 loop reads CASQRETGELFF. CDR3 coding DNA: TGTGCCAGCCAGCGGGAGACCGGGGAGCTGTTTTTT.

This clonotype was observed many times. The rearrangement links TRBV2 to TRBJ2-1; 7 positions match TRBD2. V trimming: 1 base; J trimming: 7 bases; junction bases outside the gene matches: 4. The CDR3 length is 14 residues. In germline, CDR1 is SNHLY, CDR2 FYNNEI. The CDR3 DNA is TGTGCCAGCAGTGAAGGCGGGAGAGTAAATGAGCAGTTCTTC. Protein sequence: CASSEGGRVNEQFF.

The V and J genes are TRBV4-1 and TRBJ1-3; D unresolved. This CDR3 is built from 17 residues. V lost 3 bases, J lost 0 bases, and 15 bases lay in between. CDR1 and CDR2 from the germline V gene are MGHRA and YSYEKL. CDR3 DNA sequence: TGCGCCAGCAGCCAGTTAATGGCAGGACCCTCTGGAAACACCATATATTTT. Protein product: CASSQLMAGPSGNTIYF.

V is TRBV19 and J is TRBJ1-5, with 9 positions matching TRBD1. Germline V gene lookup returns CDR1 LNHDA and CDR2 SQIVND (reference sequence). The J segment lost 4 bases and the V segment lost 6 bases, leaving 7 bases of the junction unmatched. This CDR3 has 15 amino acids. For the CDR3, the DNA is TGTGCCAGTAGCCACCGGGACAGGGCTAATCAGCCCCAGCATTTT. Its protein is CASSHRDRANQPQHF.

This clonotype was seen more than once but under ten times. The V call is TRBV6-2 or TRBV6-3, the J call TRBJ2-4, with 7 bases that match TRBD1. The CDR3 is 13 amino acids. V lost 6 bases, J lost 8 bases, and 7 bases stayed unmatched. Germline assignment: CDR1 MNHEY and CDR2 SVGEGT. The CDR3 nucleotides read TGTGCCAGCAGCACCCGACAGGGATACATTCAGTACTTC. Translated, it gives CASSTRQGYIQYF.

The chain has TRBV7-8 and TRBJ2-3, with D possibly matching TRBD2 (6 bases). Trimming stripped 1 base from V and 3 bases from J, with 8 bases between. The CDR3 runs to 14 residues. CDR1 and CDR2 from the germline V gene are SGHVS and FQNEAQ. CDR3: CASSLVAGTDTQYF. The CDR3 DNA reads TGTGCCAGCAGCTTAGTGGCGGGAACAGATACGCAGTATTTT.

This clonotype came up a few times. This chain connects TRBV25-1 to TRBJ2-5; no firm D call. Germline V gives CDR1 MGHDK, CDR2 SYGVNS. This CDR3 has 14 amino acids. Between the trimmed V and J ends, which lost 0 bases and 1 base, there was a span of 6 bases. The CDR3: CASSEYPAQETQYF. The DNA of the CDR3 is TGTGCCAGCAGTGAATATCCAGCCCAAGAGACCCAGTACTTC.